This T cell receptor beta chain was recovered during a study of identical twins. The CDR3 extends over 13 amino acids. The V end was cut by 5 bases, the J end by 4 bases, with 14 bases between. CDR1 and CDR2 from the germline V gene are DFQATT and SNEGSKA (reference sequence). Each cDNA held unique molecular identifiers, and template switching gave it a universal primer site. TCRdb independently ran MiXCR on the 5' RACE reads; one entry per CDR3 protein. The sample records around 370,000 distinct CDR3 sequences, roughly 9% being singletons. The clonotype comes from a woman aged 45-59 years in good health. J is TRBJ2-5 and V is TRBV20-1; D may be TRBD1 (6 bases). Sequenced: naive T cells sorted from blood. In nucleotides, the CDR3 is TGCAGTGCTCCGACAGGTTTGGGAGAGACCCAGTACTTC. Translation gives CSAPTGLGETQYF.